The T cell receptor beta chain under discussion was sequenced for a study of blood T cell repertoires in COVID-19. Study at large: Some COVID-19 samples were acute and others convalescent; all came from the United States, Italy and Spain. From T cells, B-cell-depleted T cells, or PBMCs came the material, which was cDNA or gDNA.

Per the study methods: How many nucleated cells were present was estimated from reference gene primer amplification. Generated by immunoSEQ multiplex PCR, the TCRdb table keeps only in-frame clones and is missing some. Clone size and the V and J calls come from that table; the DNA yielded D and trimming. Of approximately 45,000 clones listed, about 86% are singletons. This CDR3 has 18 amino acids. V lost 3 bases and J lost 4; bases outside the gene matches: 14. This chain uses TRBV6-7 with TRBJ1-4; the match to TRBD1 covers 7 bases. TRBV6-7 is annotated as an ORF whose role is uncertain. The receptor was isolated from a woman of 80 years or more with acute or convalescent COVID-19. The material sequenced was peripheral blood. The CDR3 nucleotides are TGTGCCAGCAGTTATCCCGCCAGACAGGGAGGACTTAATGAAAAACTGTTTTTT. Protein product: CASSYPARQGGLNEKLFF.